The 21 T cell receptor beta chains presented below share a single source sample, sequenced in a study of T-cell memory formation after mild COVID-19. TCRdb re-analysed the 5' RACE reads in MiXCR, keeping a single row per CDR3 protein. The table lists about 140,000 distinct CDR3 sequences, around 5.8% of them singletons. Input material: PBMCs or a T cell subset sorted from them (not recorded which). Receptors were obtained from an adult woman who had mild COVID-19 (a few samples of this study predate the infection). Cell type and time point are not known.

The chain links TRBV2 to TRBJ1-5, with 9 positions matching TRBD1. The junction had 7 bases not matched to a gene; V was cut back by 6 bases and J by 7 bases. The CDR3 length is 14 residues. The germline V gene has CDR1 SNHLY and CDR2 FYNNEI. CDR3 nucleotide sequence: TGTGCCAGCAGAGAACAGGGGGCTCGACAGCCCCAGCATTTT. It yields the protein CASREQGARQPQHF.

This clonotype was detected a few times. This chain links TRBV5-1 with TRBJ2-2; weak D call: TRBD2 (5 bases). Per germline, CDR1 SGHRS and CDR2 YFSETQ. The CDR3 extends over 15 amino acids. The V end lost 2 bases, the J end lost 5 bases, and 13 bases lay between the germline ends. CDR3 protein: CASSFNGITTGELFF. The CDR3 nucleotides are TGCGCCAGCAGCTTTAACGGGATTACAACCGGGGAGCTGTTTTTT.

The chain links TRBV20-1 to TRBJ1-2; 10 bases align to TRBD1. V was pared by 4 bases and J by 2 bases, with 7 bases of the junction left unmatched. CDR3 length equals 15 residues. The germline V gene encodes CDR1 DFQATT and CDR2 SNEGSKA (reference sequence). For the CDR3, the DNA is TGCAGTGCTACACCATCGGGACAGGGGAACTATGGCTACACCTTC. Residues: CSATPSGQGNYGYTF.

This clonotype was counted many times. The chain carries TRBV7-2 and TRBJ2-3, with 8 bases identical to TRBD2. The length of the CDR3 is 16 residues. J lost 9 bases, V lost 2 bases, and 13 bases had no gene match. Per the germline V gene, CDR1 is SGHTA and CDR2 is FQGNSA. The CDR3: CASSLTSGPIRETQYF. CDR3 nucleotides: TGTGCCAGCAGCTTAACTAGCGGTCCCATACGGGAAACGCAGTATTTT.

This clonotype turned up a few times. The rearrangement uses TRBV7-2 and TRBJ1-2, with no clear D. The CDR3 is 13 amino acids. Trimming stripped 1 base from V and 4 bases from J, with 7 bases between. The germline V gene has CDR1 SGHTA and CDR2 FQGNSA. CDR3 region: CASSLEQRYGYTF. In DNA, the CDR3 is TGTGCCAGCAGCTTAGAACAGCGCTATGGCTACACCTTC. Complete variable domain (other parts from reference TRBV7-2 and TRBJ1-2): GAGVSQSPSNKVTEKGKDVELRCDPISGHTALYWYRQSLGQGLEFLIYFQGNSAPDKSGLPSDRFSAERTGGSVSTLTIQRTQQEDSAVYLCASSLEQRYGYTFGSGTRLTVV.

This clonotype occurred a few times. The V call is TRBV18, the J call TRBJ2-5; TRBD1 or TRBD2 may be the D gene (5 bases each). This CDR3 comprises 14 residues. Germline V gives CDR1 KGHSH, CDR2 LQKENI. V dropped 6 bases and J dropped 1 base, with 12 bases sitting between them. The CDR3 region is CASSHRGFQETQYF. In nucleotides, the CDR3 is TGTGCCAGCTCCCACCGGGGCTTCCAAGAGACCCAGTACTTC.

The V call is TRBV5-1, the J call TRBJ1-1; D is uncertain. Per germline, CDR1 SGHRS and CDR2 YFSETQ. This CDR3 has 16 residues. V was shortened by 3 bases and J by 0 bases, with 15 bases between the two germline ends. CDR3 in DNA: TGCGCCAGCAGCTCCTCGTTTAGCCGGATGAACACTGAAGCTTTCTTT. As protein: CASSSSFSRMNTEAFF.

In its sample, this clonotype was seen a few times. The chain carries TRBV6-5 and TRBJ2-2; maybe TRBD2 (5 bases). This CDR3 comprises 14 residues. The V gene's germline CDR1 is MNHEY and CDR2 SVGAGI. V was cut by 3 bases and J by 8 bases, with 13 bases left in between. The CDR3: CASSYEGLRGELFF. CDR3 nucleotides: TGTGCCAGCAGTTATGAGGGTCTTAGGGGGGAGCTGTTTTTT.

Written as DNA, the CDR3 is TGTGCCAGCAGGGAACCGGGACAGCTTAGCAATCAGCCCCAGCATTTT. The encoded protein is CASREPGQLSNQPQHF. The chain uses TRBV6-6 and TRBJ1-5; 7 bases align to TRBD1. V lost 6 bases to trimming and J lost 0 bases; unmatched junction nucleotides: 8. CDR3 length: 16 residues. The germline CDR1 and CDR2 sequences are MNHNY and SVGAGI (reference sequence).

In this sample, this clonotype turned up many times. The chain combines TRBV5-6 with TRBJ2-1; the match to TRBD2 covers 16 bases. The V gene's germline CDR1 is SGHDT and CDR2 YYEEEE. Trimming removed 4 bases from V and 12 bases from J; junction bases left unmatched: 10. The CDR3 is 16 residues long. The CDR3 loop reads CASSPPGTSGGAGQFF. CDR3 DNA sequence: TGTGCCAGCAGCCCCCCTGGGACTAGCGGGGGGGCCGGGCAGTTCTTC. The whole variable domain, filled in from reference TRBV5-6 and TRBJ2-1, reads DAGVTQSPTHLIKTRGQQVTLRCSPKSGHDTVSWYQQALGQGPQFIFQYYEEEERQRGNFPDRFSGHQFPNYSSELNVNALLLGDSALYLCASSPPGTSGGAGQFFGPGTRLTVL.

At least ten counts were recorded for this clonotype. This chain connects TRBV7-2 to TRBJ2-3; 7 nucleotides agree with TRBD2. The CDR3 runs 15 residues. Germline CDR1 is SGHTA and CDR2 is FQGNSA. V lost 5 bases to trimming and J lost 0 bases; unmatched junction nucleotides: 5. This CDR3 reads CASSLKRGSTDTQYF. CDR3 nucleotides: TGTGCCAGCAGCCTCAAGCGGGGTAGCACAGATACGCAGTATTTT. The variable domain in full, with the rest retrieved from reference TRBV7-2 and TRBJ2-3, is GAGVSQSPSNKVTEKGKDVELRCDPISGHTALYWYRQSLGQGLEFLIYFQGNSAPDKSGLPSDRFSAERTGGSVSTLTIQRTQQEDSAVYLCASSLKRGSTDTQYFGPGTRLTVL.

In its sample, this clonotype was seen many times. Written as DNA, the CDR3 is TGTGCCAGCAGCTTACTTGGACAGGGTATCGAGCAGTACTTC. This codes for CASSLLGQGIEQYF. The rearrangement uses TRBV7-2 and TRBJ2-7, with 8 bases identical to TRBD1. J lost 6 bases, V lost 2 bases, and 6 bases had no gene match. The CDR3 runs 14 residues. Germline CDR1 and CDR2: SGHTA and FQGNSA.

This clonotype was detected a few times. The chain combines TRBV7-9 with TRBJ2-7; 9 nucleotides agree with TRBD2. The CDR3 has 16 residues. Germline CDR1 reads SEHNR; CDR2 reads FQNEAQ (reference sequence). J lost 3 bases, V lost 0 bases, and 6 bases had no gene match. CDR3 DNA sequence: TGTGCCAGCAGCTTAGCCTGGACTAGCGAGAACTACGAGCAGTACTTC. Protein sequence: CASSLAWTSENYEQYF.

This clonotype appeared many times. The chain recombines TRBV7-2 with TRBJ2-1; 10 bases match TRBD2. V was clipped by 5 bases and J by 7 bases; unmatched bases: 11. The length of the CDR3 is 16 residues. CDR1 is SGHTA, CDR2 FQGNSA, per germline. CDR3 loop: CASSRNAGLAKNEQFF. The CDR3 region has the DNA TGTGCCAGCAGCAGGAACGCGGGACTAGCGAAGAATGAGCAGTTCTTC.

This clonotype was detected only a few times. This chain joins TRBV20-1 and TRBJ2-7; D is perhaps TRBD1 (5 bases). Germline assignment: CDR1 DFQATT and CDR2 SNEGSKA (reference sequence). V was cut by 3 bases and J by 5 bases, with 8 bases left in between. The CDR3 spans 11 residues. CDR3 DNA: TGCAGTGCTAGCAGGGTGGACGAGCAGTACTTC. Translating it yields CSASRVDEQYF.

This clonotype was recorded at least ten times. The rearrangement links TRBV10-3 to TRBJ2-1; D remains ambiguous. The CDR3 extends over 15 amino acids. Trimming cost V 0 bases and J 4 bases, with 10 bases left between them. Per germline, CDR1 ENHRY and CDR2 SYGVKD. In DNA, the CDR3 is TGTGCCATCAGTGAGTCCGGGTCCTTATACAATGAGCAGTTCTTC. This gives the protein CAISESGSLYNEQFF.

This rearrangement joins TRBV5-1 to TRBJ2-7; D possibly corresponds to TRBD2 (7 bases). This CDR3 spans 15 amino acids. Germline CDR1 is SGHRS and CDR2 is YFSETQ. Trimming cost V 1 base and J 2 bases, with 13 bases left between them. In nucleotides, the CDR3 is TGCGCCAGCAGCTTGAGTTTGCGGGGGCCCTACGAGCAGTACTTC. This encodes CASSLSLRGPYEQYF.

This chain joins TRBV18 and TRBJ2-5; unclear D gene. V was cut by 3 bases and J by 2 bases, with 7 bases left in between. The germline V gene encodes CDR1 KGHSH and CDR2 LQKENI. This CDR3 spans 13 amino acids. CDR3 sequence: CASSPPQQETQYF. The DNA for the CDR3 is TGTGCCAGCTCACCGCCACAGCAAGAGACCCAGTACTTC.

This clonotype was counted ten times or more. The CDR3 nucleotides read TGTGCCAGCAGTGAGCCGCTGTTGACTTCCGGGGAGACCCAGTACTTC. Protein sequence: CASSEPLLTSGETQYF. The chain is built from TRBV25-1 and TRBJ2-5; D not resolved. The CDR3 loop spans 16 amino acids. The V gene lost 3 bases and the J gene lost 5 bases, with 19 bases spanning the gap. The germline gives CDR1 MGHDK, CDR2 SYGVNS.

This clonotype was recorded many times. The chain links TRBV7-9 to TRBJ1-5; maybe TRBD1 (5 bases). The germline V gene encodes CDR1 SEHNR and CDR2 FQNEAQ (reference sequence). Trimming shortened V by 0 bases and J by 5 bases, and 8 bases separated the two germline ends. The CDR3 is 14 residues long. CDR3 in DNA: TGTGCCAGCAGCTTAGCGCAGGGATATCAGCCCCAGCATTTT. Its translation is CASSLAQGYQPQHF.

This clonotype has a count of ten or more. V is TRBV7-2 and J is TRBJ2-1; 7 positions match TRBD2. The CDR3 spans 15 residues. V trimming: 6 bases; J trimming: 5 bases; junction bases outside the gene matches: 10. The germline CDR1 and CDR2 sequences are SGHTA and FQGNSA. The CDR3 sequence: CASRVPEGGNNEQFF. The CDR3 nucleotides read TGTGCCAGCAGGGTTCCGGAGGGAGGGAACAATGAGCAGTTCTTC.